The clone carrying this T cell receptor (beta chain) has just one count. What it binds is not known. Using immunoSEQ multiplex PCR, the repertoire was profiled, and TCRdb retains in-frame clones only, with some absent. This table has approximately 300,000 clones, about 82% appearing once. Treatment given: over 15 received Ad26.COV2.S at low or high dose, single or two shots; about 5 received placebo; per-sample allocation not given. Specimen acquisition occurred on day 63 following the initial vaccine or placebo injection. Boston hosted the donor, who was an adult aged 18-55 years. This entry is derived from a study of Ad26.COV2.S vaccination and SARS-CoV-2 variants. Study-wide background: The authors gave Ad26.COV2.S intramuscularly, either once or twice 56 days apart. General study findings and limits: Once vaccination had occurred, spike-specific CD8+ and CD4+ T cell responses reportedly showed substantial breadth. In TCR breadth and depth analyses, total T cell responses may have been underestimated.

Between the trimmed V and J ends, which lost 7 bases and 9 bases, there was a span of 35 bases. Germline assignment: CDR1 SGHTS and CDR2 YDEGEE. The CDR3 covers 20 residues. The TCR originated in a person between 18 and 60 years old who received the Ad26.COV2.S COVID-19 vaccine or a placebo. The sequenced sample was peripheral blood, obtained in a trial of Ad26.COV2.S vaccine versus placebo. This chain joins TRBV5-8 and TRBJ1-6, with a weak D call TRBD1 (6 bases). CDR3 DNA sequence: TGTGCCAGCGCCATCGGAAAGGGGTGGAGGGGAGGACAGTCTGCTTCACCCCTCCACTTT. Protein: CASAIGKGWRGGQSASPLHF.